The 21 T cell receptor beta chains below all came from one sample that was sequenced in a study of CD8+ T cells in alopecia areata. Investigators isolated RNA and reverse transcribed it into cDNA to act as the sequencing template. Here immunoSEQ multiplex PCR was the method, and the copy in TCRdb shows in-frame clones only, minus some. The table includes around 200,000 clones, 50% to 65% detected once. Specified treatment: oral pan-JAK inhibitor, 5-10 mg twice daily. Sequenced here: CD8+ T cells sorted from blood, sampled at week 24, from a patient treated with tofacitinib. Receptors originate from a human donor with alopecia areata.

As DNA, the CDR3 is TGTGCCAGCTCATTTACGGATGAGCAGTTCTTC. Translated, it gives CASSFTDEQFF. The chain carries TRBV18 and TRBJ2-1; D not certain. Per the germline V gene, CDR1 is KGHSH and CDR2 is LQKENI. The CDR3 covers 11 residues. Trimming shortened V by 5 bases and J by 8 bases, and 7 bases separated the two germline ends. The entire variable domain, with the rest obtained from reference TRBV18 and TRBJ2-1, is as follows: NAGVMQNPRHLVRRRGQEARLRCSPMKGHSHVYWYRQLPEEGLKFMVYLQKENIIDESGMPKERFSAEFPKEGPSILRIQQVVRGDSAAYFCASSFTDEQFFGPGTRLTVL.

J is TRBJ2-4 and V is TRBV4-3, with D possibly TRBD2 on 6 matching bases. V lost 4 bases and J lost 7, with 14 bases in between. CDR1 is LGHNA and CDR2 is YSLEER in the germline V gene. The CDR3 is made up of 14 amino acids. DNA of the CDR3: TGCGCCAGCAGCCCCGTTCGGGGGAGTAACATTCAGTACTTC. Translated, it gives CASSPVRGSNIQYF.

This clone showed up just a few times. V usage is TRBV29-1 and J usage is TRBJ1-2; 8 bases are a match to TRBD1. Germline V CDR1 and CDR2: SQVTM, ANQGSEA. The CDR3 loop spans 13 amino acids. Trimming took 6 bases from V and 1 from J; bases not matched to a gene: 4. CDR3 in amino acids: CSVRTGNNYGYTF. CDR3 DNA sequence: TGCAGCGTACGGACAGGGAATAACTATGGCTACACCTTC.

This clone has only a few counts. J is TRBJ1-1 and V is TRBV4-3; unclear D gene. The ends were cut back, 4 bases at V and 4 bases at J, with 22 bases in the middle. CDR1 LGHNA and CDR2 YSLEER come from the germline V gene. This CDR3 region has 17 residues. CDR3 sequence (DNA): TGCGCCAGCAGCCGCCGGGTGACGGACGTGTTGAGCACTGAAGCTTTCTTT. Translation: CASSRRVTDVLSTEAFF.

This chain links TRBV7-9 with TRBJ1-1, with 7 positions matching TRBD1. CDR1 is SEHNR and CDR2 is FQNEAQ in the germline V gene (reference sequence). J was trimmed by 3 bases and V by 5 bases; bases with no gene match: 12. This CDR3 has 16 residues. CDR3 sequence: CASSLPDRQGDTEAFF. As DNA, the CDR3 is TGTGCCAGCAGCCTACCGGACAGGCAGGGTGACACTGAAGCTTTCTTT.

As concerns this clone: Different DNA sequences within this sample yield the same CDR3. This chain joins TRBV4-3 and TRBJ2-7; 8 nucleotides align to TRBD1. Germline loops: CDR1 LGHNA, CDR2 YSLEER. This CDR3 comprises 16 residues. V lost 0 bases to trimming and J lost 1 base; unmatched junction nucleotides: 5. CDR3 bases: TGCGCCAGCAGCCAAGATTCTGGACAGGGATCCTACGAGCAGTACTTC. Protein sequence: CASSQDSGQGSYEQYF.

This clone turned up a few times. The gene calls are TRBV6-5 and TRBJ2-2, with TRBD2 matching over 12 bases. V gave up 10 bases and J gave up 6 bases; unmatched junction bases: 6. Germline V gene sequence: CDR1 MNHEY, CDR2 SVGAGI. CDR3 length equals 14 residues. The CDR3: CAIRTSGVSGELFF. CDR3 nucleotide sequence: TGTGCCATCCGGACTAGCGGGGTGTCCGGGGAGCTGTTTTTT.

The V call is TRBV7-9, the J call TRBJ2-1; 7 positions agree with TRBD1. The CDR3 has 12 residues. The germline gives CDR1 SEHNR, CDR2 FQNEAQ (reference sequence). Trimming at V came to 1 base and at J to 14 bases, leaving 5 bases not matched to a gene. The CDR3 DNA follows: TGTGCCAGCAGCTTAGGTCAGACAGGGAAGTTCTTC. This sequence encodes CASSLGQTGKFF.

The V call is TRBV4-3, the J call TRBJ2-7; possible D gene TRBD1, 5 bases. Trimming pared 0 bases from V and 0 bases from J, leaving 15 bases between. There are 17 residues in the CDR3. Germline V gives CDR1 LGHNA, CDR2 YSLEER. DNA for the CDR3: TGCGCCAGCAGCCAAGAGGTTCAGGGTTTGAGCTCCTACGAGCAGTACTTC. Its protein product is CASSQEVQGLSSYEQYF.

The genes are TRBV27 and TRBJ2-1; 8 bases line up with TRBD1. CDR1 MNHEY and CDR2 SMNVEV come from the germline V gene (reference sequence). V lost 3 bases, J lost 8 bases, and 6 bases stayed unmatched. This CDR3 is built from 14 residues. The CDR3: CASSLTGEGDEQFF. CDR3 coding DNA: TGTGCCAGCAGTTTGACAGGGGAAGGCGATGAGCAGTTCTTC.

There are a few counts of this clone. The chain is built from TRBV19 and TRBJ2-1, with 9 bases lining up with TRBD1. V shed 5 bases and J 5 bases; nucleotides not matched to a gene: 10. Per germline, CDR1 LNHDA and CDR2 SQIVND (reference sequence). The CDR3 extends over 16 amino acids. The CDR3 loop is CASSAIGQGMNNEQFF. The CDR3 DNA reads TGTGCCAGTAGTGCCATTGGACAGGGGATGAACAATGAGCAGTTCTTC.

This clone appeared a few times. The chain combines TRBV29-1 with TRBJ1-1, with D maybe TRBD1 (6 bases). Germline CDR1 and CDR2: SQVTM and ANQGSEA. V lost 6 bases, J lost 2 bases, and 16 bases lay in between. The CDR3 sequence is 14 residues long. The CDR3 sequence is CSVPSTGINTEAFF. CDR3 in DNA: TGCAGCGTCCCCTCCACAGGGATAAACACTGAAGCTTTCTTT.

The V call is TRBV27, the J call TRBJ1-2, with D perhaps TRBD1 (5 bases). The CDR3 is 14 residues long. Germline V gene data show CDR1 as MNHEY and CDR2 as SMNVEV (reference sequence). V lost 0 bases to trimming and J lost 8 bases, with 13 bases between them. CDR3 residues: CASSLSRGARGYTF. Written as DNA, the CDR3 is TGTGCCAGCAGTTTATCTCGTGGGGCGCGGGGCTACACCTTC.

This clone was observed once. V and J are TRBV27 and TRBJ2-1, with a weak D call TRBD2 (6 bases). The CDR3 spans 17 residues. V dropped 2 bases and J dropped 5 bases, with 19 bases sitting between them. Germline assignment: CDR1 MNHEY and CDR2 SMNVEV (reference sequence). In DNA form, the CDR3 reads TGTGCCAGCAGTTTAGTTTTAAGTCGGGGGATAAACAATGAGCAGTTCTTC. It specifies CASSLVLSRGINNEQFF.

The gene calls are TRBV4-1 and TRBJ1-1, with D perhaps matching TRBD1 (5 bases). The germline CDR1 and CDR2 sequences are MGHRA and YSYEKL. The ends were cut back, 1 base at V and 7 bases at J, with 7 bases in the middle. CDR3 length: 12 amino acids. The CDR3 DNA sequence: TGCGCCAGCAGCCAAGGAAGGGGTGAAGCTTTCTTT. This codes for CASSQGRGEAFF.

V gene TRBV10-3 combines with J gene TRBJ2-1; possible D gene TRBD2, 5 bases. The germline V and J ends were trimmed by 2 bases and 7 bases, with 9 bases remaining between them. Germline values: CDR1 ENHRY, CDR2 SYGVKD. The CDR3 loop spans 13 amino acids. CDR3 residues: CAISEPGGNEQFF. The CDR3, as DNA: TGTGCCATCAGTGAGCCCGGCGGGAATGAGCAGTTCTTC.

V is TRBV29-1 and J is TRBJ1-1, with D unresolved. V shed 2 bases and J shed 1 base, with 8 bases lying between them. Germline CDR1 reads SQVTM; CDR2 reads ANQGSEA. The CDR3 totals 13 residues. DNA for the CDR3: TGCAGCGTTGAAACAAGCCCGAACACTGAAGCTTTCTTT. Protein sequence: CSVETSPNTEAFF.

V and J are TRBV30 and TRBJ1-5; the match to TRBD1 covers 10 bases. The CDR3 has 16 amino acids. Germline-derived CDR1 and CDR2 are GTSNPN and SVGIG (reference sequence). V trimming: 0 bases; J trimming: 2 bases; junction bases outside the gene matches: 4. The CDR3 DNA follows: TGTGCCTGGAGTGTATACGGGACAGGGGGCAATCAGCCCCAGCATTTT. Its translation is CAWSVYGTGGNQPQHF.

CDR3 sequence: CSVEDPGLGPYEQYF. The CDR3 DNA reads as TGCAGCGTTGAAGATCCGGGACTGGGTCCCTACGAGCAGTACTTC. This chain connects TRBV29-1 to TRBJ2-7, with a weak D call TRBD2 (6 bases). This CDR3 comprises 15 residues. The germline V gene encodes CDR1 SQVTM and CDR2 ANQGSEA. The ends were cut back, 0 bases at V and 2 bases at J, with 14 bases in the middle.

The chain has TRBV30 and TRBJ1-2; 9 bases are a match to TRBD1. Germline V lookup: CDR1 GTSNPN, CDR2 SVGIG (reference sequence). There are 11 residues in the CDR3. Trimming removed 7 bases from V and 7 bases from J; junction bases left unmatched: 4. The CDR3 is CAYTGGFGYTF. CDR3 in DNA: TGTGCCTACACAGGGGGCTTTGGCTACACCTTC.

This clone came up a few times. CDR3 in DNA: TGTGCTAGTGCCACTGACGGACCCGACCTGTACTTC. Its protein product is CASATDGPDLYF. The chain employs TRBV12-5 and TRBJ2-7, with D uncertain. The V end lost 7 bases, the J end lost 12 bases, and 19 bases lay between the germline ends. The CDR3 is 12 amino acids. The V gene's germline CDR1 is LGHNT and CDR2 FRNRAP.